The clone carrying this T cell receptor (beta chain) was counted a few times. The antigen remains unidentified. The CDR3 is 18 residues long. Between the trimmed V and J ends, which lost 1 base and 0 bases, there was a span of 16 bases. CDR1 is SGHTA, CDR2 FQGNSA, per germline. Expressed TCRB transcripts were sequenced because the entire RNA isolate underwent reverse transcription. Clones were sequenced by immunoSEQ multiplex PCR, and TCRdb holds only the in-frame ones, with some missing. The sample holds 500,000 to 650,000 clones; approximately 13% are singletons and the top ten take around 0.12%. These data belong to a study of beta chain features in type 1 diabetes. Findings and caveats of the study: In comparison with healthy donors, patients had naive, central memory and Treg TCRB repertoires that appeared more similar. Type 1 diabetes patients had TCRB CDR3s that were shorter (moderately but significantly so) in all four CD4+ subsets.

Blood was collected once per donor into heparin, averaging about 116 mL. Using CD45RO/CCR7/CD25/CD127/CD95/CD27, CD4+ naive, central memory, regulatory and stem cell-like memory cells were sorted. Purity (above 95%) was reached by all sorted populations. This sequence was found in a man aged 30 to 39 with type 1 diabetes. The chain couples TRBV7-2 to TRBJ2-4; either TRBD1 or TRBD2 may fit D (5 bases each). The source material was naive CD4+ T cells from blood. The CDR3 region is CASSLVGTRGLAKNIQYF. In DNA form, the CDR3 reads TGTGCCAGCAGCTTAGTGGGGACGAGGGGCCTAGCCAAAAACATTCAGTACTTC.